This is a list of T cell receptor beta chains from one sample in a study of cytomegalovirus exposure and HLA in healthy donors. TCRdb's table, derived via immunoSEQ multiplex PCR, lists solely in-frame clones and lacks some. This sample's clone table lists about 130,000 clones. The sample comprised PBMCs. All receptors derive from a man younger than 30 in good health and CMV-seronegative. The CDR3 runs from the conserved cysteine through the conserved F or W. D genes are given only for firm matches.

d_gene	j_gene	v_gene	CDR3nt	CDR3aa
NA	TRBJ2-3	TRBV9	TGTGCCAGCAGCGTGGGGACTGGGAGTATGTTTGACACAGATACGCAGTATTTT	CASSVGTGSMFDTDTQYF
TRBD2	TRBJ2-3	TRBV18	TGTGCCAGCTGTGAGAGGGTAGACGCCGGGACTAGCGGAAACACAGATACGCAGTATTTT	CASCERVDAGTSGNTDTQYF
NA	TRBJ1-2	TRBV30	TGTGCCTGGAGTTGGACAGCCGATAACTATGGCTACACCTTC	CAWSWTADNYGYTF
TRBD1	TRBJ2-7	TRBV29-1	TGCAGCGTTCTGGGGGACAGGGATAGCTCCTACGAGCAGTACTTC	CSVLGDRDSSYEQYF
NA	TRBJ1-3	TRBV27	TGTGCCAGCAGTCCACATGTGGGAAACACCATATATTTT	CASSPHVGNTIYF
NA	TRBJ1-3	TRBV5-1	TGCGCCAGCAGCCCTGACTGGTCCTCTGGAAACACCATATATTTT	CASSPDWSSGNTIYF
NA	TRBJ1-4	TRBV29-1	TGCAGCGTTGTACGGGGGGTAGGGGAAAAACTGTTTTTT	CSVVRGVGEKLFF
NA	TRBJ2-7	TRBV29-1	TGCAGCGGAAGGTCCGGGGGAGACGAGCAGTACTTC	CSGRSGGDEQYF
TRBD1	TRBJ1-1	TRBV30	TGTGCCTGGACGCGACCGACTAGGATTACAGGGGGCGCGGGCACTGAAGCTTTCTTT	CAWTRPTRITGGAGTEAFF
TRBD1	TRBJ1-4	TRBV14	TGTGCCAGCAGCGAAGCCTGGACAGGTCGTTTTAGTTCTGAAAAACTGTTTTTT	CASSEAWTGRFSSEKLFF
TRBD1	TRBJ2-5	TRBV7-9	TGTGCCAGCAGCCCCCAGGGGGCAGAGACCCAGTACTTC	CASSPQGAETQYF
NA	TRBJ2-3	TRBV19	TGTGCCAGTAGTTTGGAACCCAATCAGGCGCAGTATTTT	CASSLEPNQAQYF
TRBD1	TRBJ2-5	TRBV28	TGTGCCAGCAGTCCCTCAGGGACAGAAGAGACCCAGTACTTC	CASSPSGTEETQYF
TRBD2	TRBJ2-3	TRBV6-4	TGTGCCAGCAGTGACTGGTACGGGGGGGGCACAGATACGCAGTATTTT	CASSDWYGGGTDTQYF
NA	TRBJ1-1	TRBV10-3	TGTGCCATCAGTGATATGGGACAAACGCCTTTCTTT	CAISDMGQTPFF
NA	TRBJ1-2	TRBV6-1	TGTGCCACAGCCGGACAGAACTATGGCTACACCTTC	CATAGQNYGYTF
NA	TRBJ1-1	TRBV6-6	TGTGCCAGCAGAACGAAAAAACAGGGTTCGGTCGAAGCTTTCTTT	CASRTKKQGSVEAFF
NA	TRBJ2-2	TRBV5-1	TGCGCCAGCAGGTTGGCCATGTACACCGGGGAGCTGTTTTTT	CASRLAMYTGELFF
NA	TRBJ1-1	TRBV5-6	TGTGCCAGCAGCTTGTCTAGGGGCTACACTGAAGCTTTCTTT	CASSLSRGYTEAFF
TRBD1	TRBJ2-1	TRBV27	TGTGCCAGCAGGGGACAGAGCTCCTACAATGAGCAGTTCTTC	CASRGQSSYNEQFF
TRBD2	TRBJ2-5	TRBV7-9	TGTGCCAGCAGCTTAACAGCGGGAGCAGGGACCCAGTACTTC	CASSLTAGAGTQYF
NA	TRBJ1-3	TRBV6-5	TGTGCCAGCAGAAACAGTGGGAGCTCTGGAAACACCATATATTTT	CASRNSGSSGNTIYF
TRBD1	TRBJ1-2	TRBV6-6	TGTGCCAGCAGTCTAGGCGGACAGGCCTATGGCTACACCTTC	CASSLGGQAYGYTF
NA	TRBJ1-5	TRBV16	TGTGCCAGCAGCCAATTAAGGACCCCGGGGGGCAATCAGCCCCAGCATTTT	CASSQLRTPGGNQPQHF
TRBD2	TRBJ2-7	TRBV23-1	TGCGCCAGCAGCGGGGGGGGGACCTACGAGCAGTACTTC	CASSGGGTYEQYF
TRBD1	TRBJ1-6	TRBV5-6	TGTGCCAGCAGTCCCGACAGGGGGAGCTCCTATAATTCACCCCTCCACTTT	CASSPDRGSSYNSPLHF
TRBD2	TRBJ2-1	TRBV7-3	TGTGCCAGCAGCTTAAATAGCGGGGGCTACAATGAGCAGTTCTTC	CASSLNSGGYNEQFF
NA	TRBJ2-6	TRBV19	TGTGCCAGTAGACACGGAGTAATTATTCCTGGGGCCAACGTCCTGACTTTC	CASRHGVIIPGANVLTF
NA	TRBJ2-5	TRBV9	TGTGCCAGCAGCGTAGCGGGGTACCAAGAGACCCAGTACTTC	CASSVAGYQETQYF
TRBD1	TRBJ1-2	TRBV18	TGTGCCAGCTCACCATTGGGTTTAAGCGGGACAGGGGGTCTCCTCTATGGCTACACCTTC	CASSPLGLSGTGGLLYGYTF
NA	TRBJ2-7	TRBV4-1	TGCGCCAGCAGCTCCCAGGGGGGCTACGAGCAGTACTTC	CASSSQGGYEQYF
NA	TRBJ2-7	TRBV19	TGTGCCAGTAGTATCTTAGCAGGGAACCGCTACGAGCAGTACTTC	CASSILAGNRYEQYF
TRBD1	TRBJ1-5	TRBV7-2	TGTGCCAGCAGACTCCAGGGGGCCGATCAGCCCCAGCATTTT	CASRLQGADQPQHF
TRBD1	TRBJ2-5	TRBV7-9	TGTGCCAGCAGCCAGGGACAGGGGTTATCCATTGACGTGACCCAGTACTTC	CASSQGQGLSIDVTQYF
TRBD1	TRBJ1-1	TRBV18	TGTGCCAGCTCACCAAAGAGTACAGGGGGGGACACTGAAGCTTTCTTT	CASSPKSTGGDTEAFF
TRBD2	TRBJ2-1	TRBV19	TGTGCCAGTAGTATCTTCCCTAGCGGGGGTGAGCAGTTCTTC	CASSIFPSGGEQFF
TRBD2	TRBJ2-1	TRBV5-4	TGTGCCAGCAGCTCTATAGCGGGAGGTCAGTTCTTC	CASSSIAGGQFF
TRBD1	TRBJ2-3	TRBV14	TGTGCCAGCAGCGTAAGGACAGGGGTTGGCACAGATACGCAGTATTTT	CASSVRTGVGTDTQYF
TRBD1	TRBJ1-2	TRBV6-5	TGTGCCAGCAGCGACGACAGGGAAAGACGGGGCTACACCTTC	CASSDDRERRGYTF
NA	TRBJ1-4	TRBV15	TGTGCCACCAGCAGAGTATATGAAAAACTGTTTTTT	CATSRVYEKLFF
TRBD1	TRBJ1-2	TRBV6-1	TGTGCCAGCAGGGCGGGACAGGAATATGGCTACACCTTC	CASRAGQEYGYTF
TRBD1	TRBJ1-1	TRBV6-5	TGTGCCAGCAACCGGGGACAGCTGAACACTGAAGCTTTCTTT	CASNRGQLNTEAFF
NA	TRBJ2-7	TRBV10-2	TGCGCCAGCAGTGGGGGGACACTTACCTACGAGCAGTACTTC	CASSGGTLTYEQYF
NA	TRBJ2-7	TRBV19	TGTGCCAGTAGTATTAGAGACAGCTACGAGCAGTACTTC	CASSIRDSYEQYF
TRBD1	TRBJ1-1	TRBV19	TGTGCCAGTAGGTCCGGGACAGCGAACACTGAAGCTTTCTTT	CASRSGTANTEAFF
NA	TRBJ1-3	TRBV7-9	TGTGCCAGCAGCTTGCGGCAGTATGAAAACACCATATATTTT	CASSLRQYENTIYF